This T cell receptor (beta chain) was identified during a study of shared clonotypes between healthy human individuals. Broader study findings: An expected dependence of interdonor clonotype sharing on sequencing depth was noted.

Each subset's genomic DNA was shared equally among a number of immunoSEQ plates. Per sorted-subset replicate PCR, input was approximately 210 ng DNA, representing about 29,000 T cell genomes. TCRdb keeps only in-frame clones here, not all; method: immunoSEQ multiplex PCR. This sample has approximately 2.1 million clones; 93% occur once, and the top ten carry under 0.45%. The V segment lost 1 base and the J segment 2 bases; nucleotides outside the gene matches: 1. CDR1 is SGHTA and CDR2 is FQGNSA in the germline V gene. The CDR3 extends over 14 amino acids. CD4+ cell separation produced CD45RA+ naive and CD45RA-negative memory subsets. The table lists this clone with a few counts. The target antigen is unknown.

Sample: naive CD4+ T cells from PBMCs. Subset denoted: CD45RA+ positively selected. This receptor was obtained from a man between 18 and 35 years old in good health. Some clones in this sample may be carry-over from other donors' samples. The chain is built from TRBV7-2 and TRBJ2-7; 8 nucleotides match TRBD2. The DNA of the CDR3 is TGTGCCAGCAGCTTAGGAGCGGGGGCCTACGAGCAGTACTTC. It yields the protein CASSLGAGAYEQYF.